This record covers a single T cell receptor (beta chain). A sample-barcoded 5' primer and a J-beta primer mix were used in a second PCR of about 7 to 11 cycles. TCRdb used MiXCR to reprocess the 5' RACE reads, holding one entry per CDR3 protein. Found here are nearly 800,000 distinct CDR3 sequences, 56% of them singletons; the top ten hold 25% to 30%. These data are taken from a study of blood T cells in healthy people across ages. Trimming took 3 bases from V and 2 from J; bases not matched to a gene: 9. The CDR3 covers 17 residues. Looked up from germline, CDR1 is SEHNR and CDR2 is FQNEAQ (reference sequence).

This chain links TRBV7-9 with TRBJ2-5; 10 bases map to TRBD1. The sequencing sample was made of blood. This receptor was taken from a man in his forties in good health. The CDR3: CASSFGTGVNNQETQYF. The CDR3 DNA sequence: TGTGCCAGCAGCTTTGGGACAGGGGTAAATAATCAAGAGACCCAGTACTTC.